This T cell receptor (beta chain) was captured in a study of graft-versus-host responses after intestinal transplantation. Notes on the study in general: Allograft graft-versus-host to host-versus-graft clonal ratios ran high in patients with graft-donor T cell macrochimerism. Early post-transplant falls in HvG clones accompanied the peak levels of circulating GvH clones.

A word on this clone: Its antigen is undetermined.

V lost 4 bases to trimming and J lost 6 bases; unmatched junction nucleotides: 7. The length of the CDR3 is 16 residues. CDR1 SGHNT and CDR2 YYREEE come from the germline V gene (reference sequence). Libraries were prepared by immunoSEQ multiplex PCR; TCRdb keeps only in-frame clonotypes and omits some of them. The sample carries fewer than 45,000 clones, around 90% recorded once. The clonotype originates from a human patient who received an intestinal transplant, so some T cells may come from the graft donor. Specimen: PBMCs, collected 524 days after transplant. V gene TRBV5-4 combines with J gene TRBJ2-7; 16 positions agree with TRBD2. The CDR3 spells CASSGGLAGGPGEQYF. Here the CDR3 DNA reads TGTGCCAGCAGCGGGGGACTAGCGGGAGGGCCCGGCGAGCAGTACTTC.